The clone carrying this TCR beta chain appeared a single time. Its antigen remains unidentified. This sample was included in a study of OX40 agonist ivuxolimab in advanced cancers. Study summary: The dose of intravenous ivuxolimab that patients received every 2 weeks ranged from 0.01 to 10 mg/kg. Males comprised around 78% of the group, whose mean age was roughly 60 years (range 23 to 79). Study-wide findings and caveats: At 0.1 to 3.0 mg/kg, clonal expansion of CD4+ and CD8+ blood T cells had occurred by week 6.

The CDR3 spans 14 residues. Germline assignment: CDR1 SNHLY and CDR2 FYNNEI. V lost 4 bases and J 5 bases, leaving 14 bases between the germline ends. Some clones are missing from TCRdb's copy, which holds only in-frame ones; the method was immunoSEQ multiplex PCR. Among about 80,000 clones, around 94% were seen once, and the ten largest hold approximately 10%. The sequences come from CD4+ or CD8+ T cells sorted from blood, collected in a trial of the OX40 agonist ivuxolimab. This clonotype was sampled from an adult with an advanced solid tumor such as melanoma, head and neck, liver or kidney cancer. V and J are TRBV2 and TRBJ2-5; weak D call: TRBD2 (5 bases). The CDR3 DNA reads TGTGCCAGCAGTGGGACTCCGCCCTTTGAGACCCAGTACTTC. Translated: CASSGTPPFETQYF.